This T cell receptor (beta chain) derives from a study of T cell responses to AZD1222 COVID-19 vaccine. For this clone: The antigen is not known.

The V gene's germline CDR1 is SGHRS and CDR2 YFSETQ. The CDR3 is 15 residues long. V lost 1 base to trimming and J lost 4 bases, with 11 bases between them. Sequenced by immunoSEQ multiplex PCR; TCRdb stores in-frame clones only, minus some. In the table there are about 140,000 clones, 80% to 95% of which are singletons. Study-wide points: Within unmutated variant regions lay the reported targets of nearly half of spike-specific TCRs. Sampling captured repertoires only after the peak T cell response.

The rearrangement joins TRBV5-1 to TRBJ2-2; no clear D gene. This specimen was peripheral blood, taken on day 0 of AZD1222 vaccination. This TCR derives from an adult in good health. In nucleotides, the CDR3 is TGCGCCAGCAGCTTGCCCAGCCTGGCCACCGGGGAGCTGTTTTTT. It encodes CASSLPSLATGELFF.